The T cell receptor beta chain under discussion was sequenced for a study of control samples from healthy donors and cancer patients. Using immunoSEQ multiplex PCR, the repertoire was profiled, and TCRdb retains in-frame clones only, with some absent. Of 50,000 to 65,000 clones listed, about 91% are singletons. Per germline, CDR1 KGHSH and CDR2 LQKENI. V was clipped by 6 bases and J by 5 bases, with 9 bases between them. The length of the CDR3 is 12 residues. The V and J genes are TRBV18 and TRBJ2-3; D possibly matches TRBD1 or TRBD2 (5 bases each). This TCR was recovered from a young man with colorectal cancer. The sequencing input was PBMCs. CDR3 protein: CASSPGGDTQYF. The CDR3 DNA sequence: TGTGCCAGCTCCCCTGGGGGAGATACGCAGTATTTT.